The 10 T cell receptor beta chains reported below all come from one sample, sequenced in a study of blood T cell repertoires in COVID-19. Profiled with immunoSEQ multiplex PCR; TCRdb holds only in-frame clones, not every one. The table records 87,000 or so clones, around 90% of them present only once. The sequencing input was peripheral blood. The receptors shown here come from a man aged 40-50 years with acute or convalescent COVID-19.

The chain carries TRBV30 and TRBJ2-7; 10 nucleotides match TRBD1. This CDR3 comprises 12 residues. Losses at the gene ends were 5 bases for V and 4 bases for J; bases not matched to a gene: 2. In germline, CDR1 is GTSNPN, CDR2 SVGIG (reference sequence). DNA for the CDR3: TGTGCCTGGGGGGGACAGGGGTACGAGCAGTACTTC. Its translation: CAWGGQGYEQYF.

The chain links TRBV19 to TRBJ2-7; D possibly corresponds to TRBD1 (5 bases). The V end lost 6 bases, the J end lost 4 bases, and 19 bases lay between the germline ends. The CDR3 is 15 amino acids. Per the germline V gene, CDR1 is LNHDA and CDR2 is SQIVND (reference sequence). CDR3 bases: TGTGCCAGTAGCGCTACCGGACAAGAAAGGTACGAGCAGTACTTC. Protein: CASSATGQERYEQYF.

CDR3 in amino acids: CASSLISGRGSYNEQFF. The CDR3 DNA is TGTGCCAGCAGCTTAATCAGCGGGAGGGGTTCCTACAATGAGCAGTTCTTC. V usage is TRBV7-9 and J usage is TRBJ2-1; 10 bases agree with TRBD2. The CDR3 length is 17 residues. V lost 2 bases, J lost 1 base, and 5 bases stayed unmatched. The germline gives CDR1 SEHNR, CDR2 FQNEAQ (reference sequence). The whole variable domain, remainder taken from reference TRBV7-9 and TRBJ2-1, is DTGVSQNPRHKITKRGQNVTFRCDPISEHNRLYWYRQTLGQGPEFLTYFQNEAQLEKSRLLSDRFSAERPKGSFSTLEIQRTEQGDSAMYLCASSLISGRGSYNEQFFGPGTRLTVL.

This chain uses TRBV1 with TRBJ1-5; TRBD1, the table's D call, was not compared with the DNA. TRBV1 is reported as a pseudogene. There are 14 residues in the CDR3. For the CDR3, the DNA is TGCACCAGCAGCCAAGCAGGTAACAATCAGCCCCAGCATTTT. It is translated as CTSSQAGNNQPQHF.

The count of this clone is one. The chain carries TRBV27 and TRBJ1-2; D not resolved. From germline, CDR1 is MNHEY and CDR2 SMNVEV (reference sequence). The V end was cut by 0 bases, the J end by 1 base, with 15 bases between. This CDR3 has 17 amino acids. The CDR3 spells CASSLSVPRGYNYGYTF. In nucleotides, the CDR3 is TGTGCCAGCAGTTTATCGGTACCGCGGGGTTATAACTATGGCTACACCTTC.

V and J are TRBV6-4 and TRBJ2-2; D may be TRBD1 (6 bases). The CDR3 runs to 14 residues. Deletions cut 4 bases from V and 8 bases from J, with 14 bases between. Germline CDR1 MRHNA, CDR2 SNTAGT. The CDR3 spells CASSAQGGSGELFF. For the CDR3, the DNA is TGTGCCAGCAGTGCACAGGGCGGCTCGGGGGAGCTGTTTTTT.

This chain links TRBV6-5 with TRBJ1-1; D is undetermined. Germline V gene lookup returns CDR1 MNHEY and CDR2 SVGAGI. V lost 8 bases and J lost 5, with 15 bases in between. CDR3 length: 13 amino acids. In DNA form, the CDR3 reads TGTGCCAGCTGTTCGACACCAGGAACTGAAGCTTTCTTT. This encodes CASCSTPGTEAFF.

CDR3 in amino acids: CASRTRLNNQPQHF. CDR3 DNA: TGTGCCAGCAGGACAAGGCTGAACAATCAGCCCCAGCATTTT. The chain links TRBV5-8 to TRBJ1-5; D remains unclear. Trimming took off 5 bases at V and 3 bases at J, with 12 bases between the two ends. Germline-derived CDR1 and CDR2 are SGHTS and YDEGEE. The CDR3 loop spans 14 amino acids.

CDR3 nucleotides: TGTGCCAGCAGCTTGTGGAGCGGGGGGAAAGAGACCCAGTACTTC. Its translation: CASSLWSGGKETQYF. The chain uses TRBV11-1 and TRBJ2-5; 9 bases are a match to TRBD2. CDR1 SGHAT and CDR2 FQDESV come from the germline V gene (reference sequence). J was trimmed by 3 bases and V by 3 bases; bases with no gene match: 5. CDR3 size: 15 residues.

This CDR3 reads CASSESRGLGNEQFF. The CDR3 DNA sequence: TGTGCCAGCAGTGAATCCAGGGGGCTAGGCAATGAGCAGTTCTTC. The chain uses TRBV25-1 and TRBJ2-1, with TRBD1 matching 8 bases. The CDR3 length is 15 residues. Trimming cost V 1 base and J 6 bases; bases outside gene matches: 5. Germline values: CDR1 MGHDK, CDR2 SYGVNS.